A selection of T cell receptor beta chains follows, all from one sample in a study of T cell repertoires in cytomegalovirus infection. Via MiXCR, TCRdb re-called the reads, giving one row per CDR3 protein. The data contain hundreds of thousands of distinct CDR3 sequences, around a third of them singletons. What these receptors recognize is not known. The material was cultured PBMCs, obtained from culture after CMV antigen stimulation. The receptor set was obtained from a human donor in good health (CMV status not recorded). Some clones in this sample may be carry-over from other donors' samples. CDR3s include the opening cysteine and the closing phenylalanine or tryptophan. The D gene is left open where the match is weak. Only some rows state a clone size, as once, few, many or a class for expanded clones.

D,length,V,J,size,CDR3,DNA
.,17,TRBV7-2,TRBJ1-6,few,CASSPSATRVGNSPLHF,TGTGCCAGCAGCCCCTCGGCTACCAGGGTCGGGAATTCACCCCTCCACTTT
TRBD2,13,TRBV12-3/TRBV12-4,TRBJ2-7,many,CASSLGTTYEQYF,TGTGCCAGCAGCTTGGGGACTACCTACGAGCAGTACTTC
TRBD2,16,TRBV28,TRBJ2-1,few,CASSPLGGEGYNEQFF,TGTGCCAGCAGTCCTCTGGGTGGGGAGGGGTACAATGAGCAGTTCTTC
.,14,TRBV12-3/TRBV12-4,TRBJ1-2,.,CASSWVGLNYGYTF,TGTGCCAGCAGTTGGGTCGGCCTTAACTATGGCTACACCTTC
TRBD1,16,TRBV12-3/TRBV12-4,TRBJ1-1,few,CASSPGTGGGGTEAFF,TGTGCCAGCAGCCCCGGGACAGGTGGGGGTGGGACTGAAGCTTTCTTT
.,13,TRBV7-8,TRBJ2-7,.,CASSFQNIYEQYF,TGTGCCAGCAGCTTCCAAAATATCTACGAGCAGTACTTC
TRBD2,14,TRBV20-1,TRBJ2-3,few,CSARGTSGRDTQYF,TGCAGTGCTAGAGGGACTAGCGGGAGGGATACGCAGTATTTT
TRBD1,16,TRBV10-3,TRBJ2-1,.,CAITPTGPQGYNEQFF,TGTGCCATCACTCCGACAGGGCCCCAGGGGTACAATGAGCAGTTCTTC
.,12,TRBV6-2/TRBV6-3,TRBJ2-7,few,CASSATSVEQYF,TGTGCCAGCAGTGCGACCAGTGTGGAGCAGTACTTC
.,16,TRBV4-1,TRBJ2-3,few,CASSPSRGASTDTQYF,TGCGCCAGCAGCCCAAGTAGGGGGGCCAGCACAGATACGCAGTATTTT
TRBD2,16,TRBV6-2/TRBV6-3,TRBJ2-1,few,CASRKIAGGSYNEQFF,TGTGCCAGCAGAAAAATAGCGGGAGGGTCCTACAATGAGCAGTTCTTC
.,15,TRBV12-3/TRBV12-4,TRBJ1-4,few,CASRPLEGTREKLFF,TGTGCCAGCAGACCATTGGAGGGGACTCGGGAAAAACTGTTTTTT
.,14,TRBV2,TRBJ1-3,.,CASRQGLSGNTIYF,TGTGCCAGCAGACAGGGACTCTCTGGAAACACCATATATTTT
.,16,TRBV7-2,TRBJ1-2,.,CASSLVAAGNPYGYTF,TGTGCCAGCAGCTTAGTGGCGGCAGGCAACCCCTATGGCTACACCTTC
.,14,TRBV20-1,TRBJ2-1,few,CSADQGSSYNEQFF,TGCAGTGCTGATCAAGGATCATCCTACAATGAGCAGTTCTTC
.,16,TRBV7-2,TRBJ2-5,few,CASSRTQAGPGKTQYF,TGTGCCAGCAGCCGAACCCAAGCAGGCCCAGGAAAGACCCAGTACTTC
.,15,TRBV15,TRBJ2-7,.,CATSRSGAALYEQYF,TGTGCCACCAGCAGATCCGGGGCGGCGCTCTACGAGCAGTACTTC
.,11,TRBV20-1,TRBJ2-3,.,CSGLRTDTQYF,TGCAGTGGCCTGAGGACAGATACGCAGTATTTT
TRBD2,17,TRBV10-3,TRBJ2-1,.,CAISALGTSGSYNEQFF,TGTGCCATCAGTGCGTTGGGAACTAGCGGCTCCTACAATGAGCAGTTCTTC
.,14,TRBV12-3/TRBV12-4,TRBJ1-1,.,CASSLPSQSWGDFF,TGTGCCAGCAGTTTACCCTCACAGAGCTGGGGGGATTTCTTT
.,13,TRBV7-8,TRBJ2-7,.,CASSSELPGEQYF,TGTGCCAGCAGCTCGGAACTCCCAGGGGAGCAGTACTTC
.,14,TRBV7-2,TRBJ2-1,few,CASSLSAGGGEQFF,TGTGCCAGCAGCTTATCGGCAGGGGGGGGGGAGCAGTTCTTC